The 5 T cell receptor beta chains listed next were all sequenced from one sample in a study of T-cell reconstitution after alpha-beta-depleted transplantation in children. Preparation of the TCRbeta library was carried out with unique molecular identifiers. TCRdb re-called the PCR reads through MiXCR, storing one row per CDR3 protein. The repertoire holds approximately 240,000 distinct CDR3 sequences, with around 10% as singletons. The sequences come from PBMCs from the stem cell graft donor, collected from the stem cell graft. These TCRs come from a human donor who donated a stem cell graft to a child with acute lymphoblastic leukemia.

Many counts were recorded for this clonotype. This chain uses TRBV12-3 or TRBV12-4 with TRBJ1-4; D possibly corresponds to TRBD1 (5 bases). This CDR3 has 14 residues. The V end lost 7 bases, the J end lost 7 bases, and 16 bases lay between the germline ends. Written as DNA, the CDR3 is TGTGCCAGCAAAGGAGGACAAGGTGGTGAAAAACTGTTTTTT. Translated: CASKGGQGGEKLFF.

This clonotype showed up many times. This chain connects TRBV7-2 to TRBJ1-5; D unresolved. The germline CDR1 and CDR2 sequences are SGHTA and FQGNSA. V was clipped by 1 base and J by 0 bases, with 7 bases between them. The CDR3 spans 15 residues. CDR3 bases: TGTGCCAGCAGCTTAGATCACCGTAGCAATCAGCCCCAGCATTTT. This encodes CASSLDHRSNQPQHF.

This clonotype was observed at least ten times. The V call is TRBV3-1, the J call TRBJ2-5; D not certain. Germline-derived CDR1 and CDR2 are LGHDT and YNNKEL (reference sequence). The ends were cut back, 1 base at V and 4 bases at J, with 13 bases in the middle. This CDR3 is built from 15 residues. The CDR3 nucleotides read TGTGCCAGCAGCCAAGCCAACGGAAAGGGAGAGACCCAGTACTTC. Its protein product is CASSQANGKGETQYF.

This clonotype came up many times. CDR3 nucleotides: TGTGCTAGTGGTTTGGTACTTCCAGGGAACAATCAGCCCCAGCATTTT. The encoded protein is CASGLVLPGNNQPQHF. The chain uses TRBV12-5 and TRBJ1-5; TRBD1 might be the D (5 bases). CDR3 size: 16 residues. V was cut by 0 bases and J by 3 bases, with 12 bases left in between. Germline assignment: CDR1 LGHNT and CDR2 FRNRAP.

This chain uses TRBV3-1 with TRBJ2-7; TRBD1 aligns across 8 bases. Trimming cost V 4 bases and J 5 bases; bases outside gene matches: 10. This CDR3 is built from 15 residues. Per the germline V gene, CDR1 is LGHDT and CDR2 is YNNKEL (reference sequence). CDR3 in amino acids: CASSLPGQGFHEQYF. CDR3 in DNA: TGTGCCAGCAGCCTTCCTGGACAGGGTTTCCACGAGCAGTACTTC.